A single sample is the source of the 5 T cell receptor beta chains below, sequenced in a study of CD8 T cells in ankylosing spondylitis. MiXCR, applied by TCRdb to the 5' RACE reads, yields one record per CDR3 protein. The sample shows some 130,000 distinct CDR3 sequences, 7.3% of them seen only once. The specimen sequenced was blood, either unsorted or a sorted T cell fraction (not recorded which). The receptors were sampled from a female donor with ankylosing spondylitis or in good health (not recorded which).

Note on this clonotype: A single base separates this from a much larger clone, so it may be a read error. The chain combines TRBV14 with TRBJ2-3; D remains ambiguous. Germline CDR1 SGHDN, CDR2 FVKESK. This CDR3 region has 14 residues. The CDR3 DNA sequence: TGTGTCAGCAGCCAAGTGGGCGGCACAGATACGCAGTATTTT. Translated, it gives CVSSQVGGTDTQYF.

This clonotype was observed at least ten times. The gene calls are TRBV29-1 and TRBJ1-1, with D hard to call. Germline V gives CDR1 SQVTM, CDR2 ANQGSEA. Trimming cost V 4 bases and J 4 bases, with 10 bases left between them. CDR3 size: 12 residues. This chain's CDR3 is CSVVLGLTEAFF. In DNA, the CDR3 is TGCAGCGTTGTTTTAGGGCTCACTGAAGCTTTCTTT.

This clonotype was recorded at least ten times. The rearrangement joins TRBV12-3 or TRBV12-4 to TRBJ1-1; no definite D call. Trimming shortened V by 6 bases and J by 12 bases, and 14 bases separated the two germline ends. There are 11 residues in the CDR3. CDR3: CASSRRFETFF. CDR3 sequence (DNA): TGTGCCAGCAGCCGCCGGTTCGAAACTTTCTTT.

This clonotype appeared many times. The rearrangement uses TRBV24-1 and TRBJ1-2, with a tentative D call TRBD1 (6 bases). V lost 3 bases and J 6 bases, leaving 10 bases between the germline ends. This CDR3 region has 13 residues. The germline gives CDR1 KGHDR, CDR2 SFDVKD. The CDR3 DNA reads as TGTGCCACCAGTGATCCAGGGGATCATGGCTACACCTTC. The encoded protein is CATSDPGDHGYTF.

This clonotype was seen at least ten times. The chain employs TRBV20-1 and TRBJ2-2; D unresolved. Germline loops: CDR1 DFQATT, CDR2 SNEGSKA (reference sequence). The CDR3 is made up of 12 amino acids. Trimming stripped 3 bases from V and 13 bases from J, with 15 bases between. The CDR3 spells CSARDPSMGLFF. In DNA, the CDR3 is TGCAGTGCTAGGGACCCTTCCATGGGGCTGTTTTTT.